What follows are 25 T cell receptor beta chains derived from one specimen sequenced in a study of identical twins. TCRdb recomputed calls from the 5' RACE reads with MiXCR, one row per CDR3 protein. Found here are about 890,000 distinct CDR3 sequences, roughly 12% of them singletons; the top ten hold around 1.6%. This sample also belongs to another study, concerning yellow fever vaccine responses in identical twins.

The sample was PBMCs. These receptors were taken from a woman aged 18-35 years in good health.

This clonotype was recorded many times. This chain links TRBV7-8 with TRBJ2-1, with 8 bases fitting TRBD2. With 2 bases clipped from V and 4 bases from J, the junction kept 7 bases outside the gene matches. Germline V gene lookup returns CDR1 SGHVS and CDR2 FQNEAQ. The CDR3 sequence is 16 residues long. CDR3 DNA: TGTGCCAGCAGCTTACTTACGGGAGGGTCGTACAATGAGCAGTTCTTC. Its translation is CASSLLTGGSYNEQFF. Based on the CDR3 plus reference TRBV7-8 and TRBJ2-1, the full variable domain is GAGVSQSPRYKVAKRGQDVALRCDPISGHVSLFWYQQALGQGPEFLTYFQNEAQLDKSGLPSDRFFAERPEGSVSTLKIQRTQQEDSAVYLCASSLLTGGSYNEQFFGPGTRLTVL.

This clonotype has only a few counts. V and J are TRBV5-6 and TRBJ2-1; possibly TRBD2 for D (5 bases). The CDR3 length is 15 residues. Trimming cost V 3 bases and J 1 base, with 11 bases left between them. Germline V CDR1 and CDR2: SGHDT, YYEEEE. For the CDR3, the DNA is TGTGCCAGCAGCTGGGAGCCCCCTTCCTACAATGAGCAGTTCTTC. It codes for CASSWEPPSYNEQFF.

The rearrangement joins TRBV5-1 to TRBJ1-1; D unresolved. Trimming left V 4 bases short and J 1 base short, with 8 bases between. Germline assignment: CDR1 SGHRS and CDR2 YFSETQ. The CDR3 loop spans 13 amino acids. The CDR3 DNA sequence: TGCGCCAGCAGCCTATACACGAACACTGAAGCTTTCTTT. It is translated as CASSLYTNTEAFF.

This clonotype was counted a few times. V usage is TRBV5-1 and J usage is TRBJ2-2; tentatively, D is TRBD1 or TRBD2 (5 bases each). The germline V gene has CDR1 SGHRS and CDR2 YFSETQ. This CDR3 has 15 residues. The V and J ends lost 2 bases and 5 bases respectively, with 13 bases between them. The CDR3 sequence is CASSFRDLETGELFF. The DNA for the CDR3 is TGCGCCAGCAGCTTTCGGGACCTGGAGACCGGGGAGCTGTTTTTT.

This chain connects TRBV18 to TRBJ2-7; unclear D gene. This CDR3 contains 15 residues. CDR1 KGHSH and CDR2 LQKENI come from the germline V gene. V was pared by 2 bases and J by 2 bases, with 13 bases between. CDR3 loop: CASSPESGRPYEQYF. CDR3 coding DNA: TGTGCCAGCTCACCAGAAAGTGGACGGCCCTACGAGCAGTACTTC.

The chain couples TRBV20-1 to TRBJ2-7; D is unclear. V dropped 3 bases and J dropped 0 bases, with 6 bases sitting between them. The CDR3 totals 12 residues. Per germline, CDR1 DFQATT and CDR2 SNEGSKA (reference sequence). CDR3 region: CSASLSSYEQYV. The CDR3 DNA is TGCAGTGCTAGTCTTAGCTCCTACGAGCAGTACGTC.

This clonotype has just a few counts. V gene TRBV2 combines with J gene TRBJ2-4; tentative D call: TRBD1 (5 bases). This CDR3 is 13 amino acids long. With 4 bases removed from V and 4 bases from J, the gap between germline ends came to 8 bases. CDR1 and CDR2 (germline): SNHLY, FYNNEI. This CDR3 reads CASSGPGKNIQYF. The CDR3 region has the DNA TGTGCCAGCAGTGGGCCAGGGAAAAACATTCAGTACTTC. Complete variable domain (other parts from reference TRBV2 and TRBJ2-4): EPEVTQTPSHQVTQMGQEVILRCVPISNHLYFYWYRQILGQKVEFLVSFYNNEISEKSEIFDDQFSVERPDGSNFTLKIRSTKLEDSAMYFCASSGPGKNIQYFGAGTRLSVL.

This clonotype was observed a handful of times. The V call is TRBV20-1, the J call TRBJ2-1; D may match TRBD1 or TRBD2 (6 bases each). Trimming left V 1 base short and J 8 bases short, with 18 bases between. Germline CDR1 and CDR2: DFQATT and SNEGSKA (reference sequence). The CDR3 consists of 15 residues. Written as DNA, the CDR3 is TGCAGTGCTAGAGTAATCGGGATGGGGGGCGATGAGCAGTTCTTC. Protein: CSARVIGMGGDEQFF.

This clonotype showed up just a few times. The gene calls are TRBV5-1 and TRBJ2-2; tentatively, D is TRBD2 (6 bases). CDR3 length equals 18 residues. V was pared by 0 bases and J by 4 bases, with 19 bases between. The germline V gene encodes CDR1 SGHRS and CDR2 YFSETQ. The CDR3 DNA reads as TGCGCCAGCAGCTTGGCCGGAATGAGGGAGGCGTCCACCGGGGAGCTGTTTTTT. Its protein is CASSLAGMREASTGELFF. Based on the CDR3 plus reference TRBV5-1 and TRBJ2-2, the full variable domain is KAGVTQTPRYLIKTRGQQVTLSCSPISGHRSVSWYQQTPGQGLQFLFEYFSETQRNKGNFPGRFSGRQFSNSRSEMNVSTLELGDSALYLCASSLAGMREASTGELFFGEGSRLTVL.

In DNA form, the CDR3 reads TGTGCCAGTCGCCTAGCGGGAGTTGGCGGGGAGCTGTTTTTT. This gives the protein CASRLAGVGGELFF. The chain joins TRBV27 to TRBJ2-2; the match to TRBD2 covers 10 bases. This CDR3 is built from 14 residues. Per the germline V gene, CDR1 is MNHEY and CDR2 is SMNVEV (reference sequence). V lost 9 bases to trimming and J lost 7 bases; unmatched junction nucleotides: 8.

Concerning this clonotype: The junction does not match germline at one end; this may be a read error. The chain has TRBV20-1 and TRBJ2-1; 14 bases line up with TRBD2. Germline CDR1 is DFQATT and CDR2 is SNEGSKA (reference sequence). The CDR3 sequence is 21 residues long. CDR3 nucleotide sequence: TGCTGTGCTAGAGGAGCCCTCGGGACTAGCGGGAGTACGGTGCCTTACAATGAGCAGTTCTTC. It codes for CCARGALGTSGSTVPYNEQFF.

This clonotype was detected only a few times. V and J are TRBV4-1 and TRBJ2-5; D is uncertain. The CDR3 totals 13 residues. Germline values: CDR1 MGHRA, CDR2 YSYEKL. V was pared by 5 bases and J by 5 bases, with 12 bases between. CDR3 in DNA: TGCGCCAGCAGCTCCCTTGGGGTGGAGACCCAGTACTTC. Protein sequence: CASSSLGVETQYF.

This clonotype appeared many times. This sequence joins TRBV7-9 and TRBJ2-7, with a possible D match to TRBD2 (6 bases). Germline CDR1 is SEHNR and CDR2 is FQNEAQ (reference sequence). The CDR3 runs 12 residues. Trimming stripped 7 bases from V and 4 bases from J, with 11 bases between. This chain's CDR3 is CASNPGGYEQYF. CDR3 nucleotides: TGTGCCAGCAACCCCGGGGGTTACGAGCAGTACTTC.

This clonotype was seen more than once but under ten times. V and J are TRBV12-3 or TRBV12-4 and TRBJ2-3; 10 positions agree with TRBD2. The CDR3 runs 16 residues. The V and J ends lost 5 bases and 0 bases, in that order; junction bases with no gene match: 5. The DNA of the CDR3 is TGTGCCAGCAGTATCAGCGGGAGGGCAAGCACAGATACGCAGTATTTT. Translated: CASSISGRASTDTQYF.

This clonotype has just a few counts. This chain joins TRBV15 and TRBJ2-1; D gene ambiguous. Germline V lookup: CDR1 LNHNV, CDR2 YYDKDF (reference sequence). Trimming removed 4 bases at V and 3 bases at J, with 16 bases between. This CDR3 is built from 16 residues. CDR3 in amino acids: CATSNSGTPSYNEQFF. The CDR3 region has the DNA TGTGCCACCAGCAATTCCGGAACACCTAGCTACAATGAGCAGTTCTTC.

The chain has TRBV5-1 and TRBJ2-5, with D uncertain. Germline V CDR1 and CDR2: SGHRS, YFSETQ. This CDR3 is 15 amino acids long. Trimming took 0 bases from V and 3 from J, leaving 12 bases between them. CDR3 sequence: CASSLEGRSEETQYF. Here the CDR3 DNA reads TGCGCCAGCAGCTTGGAGGGCAGATCGGAAGAGACCCAGTACTTC. Full variable domain (missing parts from reference TRBV5-1 and TRBJ2-5): KAGVTQTPRYLIKTRGQQVTLSCSPISGHRSVSWYQQTPGQGLQFLFEYFSETQRNKGNFPGRFSGRQFSNSRSEMNVSTLELGDSALYLCASSLEGRSEETQYFGPGTRLLVL.

This clonotype was detected many times. This chain joins TRBV29-1 and TRBJ2-1; the match to TRBD2 covers 9 bases. The length of the CDR3 is 13 residues. The ends lost 8 bases at V and 4 bases at J; junction bases unmatched: 6. The germline V gene encodes CDR1 SQVTM and CDR2 ANQGSEA. The CDR3 sequence: CSISGGRYNEQFF. The DNA for the CDR3 is TGCAGCATTAGCGGGGGTAGATACAATGAGCAGTTCTTC.

This clonotype was counted many times. This chain joins TRBV27 and TRBJ2-1, with TRBD1 as a possible D gene (6 bases). CDR1 is MNHEY and CDR2 is SMNVEV in the germline V gene (reference sequence). Trimming pared 4 bases from V and 1 base from J, leaving 14 bases between. The CDR3 is 16 residues long. Here the CDR3 DNA reads TGTGCCAGCAGTTCACCTCCTAGGGGGTCCTACAATGAGCAGTTCTTC. Its translation: CASSSPPRGSYNEQFF.

This clonotype came up a few times. This sequence joins TRBV7-9 and TRBJ2-5; TRBD1 is a possible D gene (6 bases). CDR3 length: 15 amino acids. Trimming took 2 bases from V and 1 from J, leaving 11 bases between them. Germline-derived CDR1 and CDR2 are SEHNR and FQNEAQ (reference sequence). CDR3 nucleotides: TGTGCCAGCAGCTTACCCGGACAGATCCAAGAGACCCAGTACTTC. Protein: CASSLPGQIQETQYF. Drawing the rest from reference TRBV7-9 and TRBJ2-5, the complete variable domain is DTGVSQNPRHKITKRGQNVTFRCDPISEHNRLYWYRQTLGQGPEFLTYFQNEAQLEKSRLLSDRFSAERPKGSFSTLEIQRTEQGDSAMYLCASSLPGQIQETQYFGPGTRLLVL.

The rearrangement uses TRBV6-1 and TRBJ2-7; 9 bases fit TRBD2. V lost 6 bases to trimming and J lost 5 bases; unmatched junction nucleotides: 8. The CDR3 spans 14 residues. The germline gives CDR1 MNHNS, CDR2 SASEGT. CDR3 residues: CASRRGLASHEQYF. In DNA form, the CDR3 reads TGTGCCAGCAGAAGAGGACTAGCGAGCCACGAGCAGTACTTC.

The chain uses TRBV7-2 and TRBJ2-1; 7 bases map to TRBD2. The CDR3 has 13 amino acids. Germline trimming cut 8 bases from V and 6 bases from J; bases unmatched to any gene: 7. Germline CDR1 and CDR2: SGHTA and FQGNSA. DNA of the CDR3: TGTGCCAGCCGTTGGGCGGGAGCCAATGAGCAGTTCTTC. Its translation: CASRWAGANEQFF.

At least ten counts were recorded for this clonotype. V gene TRBV12-3 or TRBV12-4 combines with J gene TRBJ2-3, with D perhaps matching TRBD2 (5 bases). CDR3 length: 15 residues. The V gene lost 3 bases and the J gene lost 5 bases, with 15 bases spanning the gap. The CDR3 spells CASSLRVFSVDTQYF. The CDR3 bases are TGTGCCAGCAGTTTGAGGGTGTTTAGTGTAGATACGCAGTATTTT.

This chain links TRBV10-3 with TRBJ2-2, with 7 bases aligning to TRBD1. Trimming removed 7 bases from V and 4 bases from J; junction bases left unmatched: 9. The CDR3 is 15 residues long. The germline V gene encodes CDR1 ENHRY and CDR2 SYGVKD. CDR3 coding DNA: TGTGCCATCAACCCTCGGACAGGCACCACCGGGGAGCTGTTTTTT. Translation: CAINPRTGTTGELFF.

This chain uses TRBV6-1 with TRBJ2-3, with 8 nucleotides matching TRBD1. CDR1 is MNHNS and CDR2 is SASEGT in the germline V gene. V gave up 9 bases and J gave up 4 bases; unmatched junction bases: 9. There are 14 residues in the CDR3. The CDR3 sequence: CASSDPGGPDTQYF. CDR3 bases: TGTGCCAGTTCTGACCCAGGGGGCCCAGATACGCAGTATTTT.

The rearrangement joins TRBV2 to TRBJ2-1, with TRBD2 matching over 8 bases. The CDR3 has 14 amino acids. V shed 7 bases, J shed 6 bases, and the junction held 8 bases outside the gene matches. Germline V gene sequence: CDR1 SNHLY, CDR2 FYNNEI. The CDR3 coding sequence is TGTGCCAGCATGGCTAGCGGGTGGGTCAATGAGCAGTTCTTC. Translated: CASMASGWVNEQFF.